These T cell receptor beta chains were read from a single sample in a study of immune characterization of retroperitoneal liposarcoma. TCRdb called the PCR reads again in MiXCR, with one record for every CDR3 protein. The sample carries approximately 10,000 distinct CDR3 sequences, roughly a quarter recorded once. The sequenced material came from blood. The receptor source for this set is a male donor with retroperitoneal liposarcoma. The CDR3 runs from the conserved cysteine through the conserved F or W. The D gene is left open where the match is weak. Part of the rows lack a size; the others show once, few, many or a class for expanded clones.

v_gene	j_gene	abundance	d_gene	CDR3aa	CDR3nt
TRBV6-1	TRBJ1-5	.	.	CASSGSGRNEPQHF	TGTGCCAGCAGTGGATCCGGTCGCAATGAGCCCCAGCATTTT
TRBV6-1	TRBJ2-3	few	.	CASSTFHNPTDTQYF	TGTGCCAGCAGTACCTTCCACAACCCCACAGATACGCAGTATTTT
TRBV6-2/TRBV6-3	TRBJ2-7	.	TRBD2	CASSYSARGSSYNEQYF	TGTGCCAGCAGTTACTCGGCGCGGGGGAGCTCCTACAATGAGCAGTACTTC
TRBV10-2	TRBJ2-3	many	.	CASSGWGRGTDTQYF	TGCGCCAGCAGTGGTTGGGGGCGGGGCACAGATACGCAGTATTTT
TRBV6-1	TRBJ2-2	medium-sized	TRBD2	CASSEASGGAGELFF	TGTGCCAGCAGTGAAGCTAGCGGGGGGGCCGGGGAGCTGTTTTTT
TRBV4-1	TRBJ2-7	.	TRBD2	CASSRGLAGDEQYF	TGCGCCAGCAGCCGAGGGCTAGCGGGGGACGAGCAGTACTTC
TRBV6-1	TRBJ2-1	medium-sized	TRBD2	CASSYSGGANEQFF	TGTGCCAGCAGTTATAGCGGGGGGGCAAATGAGCAGTTCTTC
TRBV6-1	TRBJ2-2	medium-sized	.	CASSERSPHTGELFF	TGTGCCAGCAGTGAACGCAGCCCCCACACCGGGGAGCTGTTTTTT
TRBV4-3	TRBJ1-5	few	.	CASSQLSQGNQPQHF	TGCGCCAGCAGCCAATTGAGCCAGGGCAATCAGCCCCAGCATTTT
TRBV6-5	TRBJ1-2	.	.	CASSYSYRAKGYTF	TGTGCCAGCAGTTACTCCTACAGGGCAAAGGGCTACACCTTC
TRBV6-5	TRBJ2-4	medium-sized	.	CASSYSIQGNIQYF	TGTGCCAGCAGTTACTCAATCCAGGGCAACATTCAGTACTTC
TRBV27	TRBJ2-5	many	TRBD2	CASSSGLAGGQETQYF	TGTGCCAGCAGTTCGGGACTAGCGGGGGGTCAAGAGACCCAGTACTTC
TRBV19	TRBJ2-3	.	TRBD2	CASSVPSGGVTDTQYF	TGTGCCAGTAGTGTCCCTAGCGGGGGAGTCACAGATACGCAGTATTTT
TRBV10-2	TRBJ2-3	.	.	CASSEAISTDTQYF	TGCGCCAGCAGTGAGGCAATTAGCACAGATACGCAGTATTTT
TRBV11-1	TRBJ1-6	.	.	CASSFPGSPLHF	TGTGCCAGCAGCTTTCCAGGGTCACCCCTCCACTTT
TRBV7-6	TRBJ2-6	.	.	CASSLAWGSLSGANVLTF	TGTGCCAGCAGCTTAGCATGGGGATCCCTCTCTGGGGCCAACGTCCTGACTTTC
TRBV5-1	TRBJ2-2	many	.	CASSGPVVGRNTGELFF	TGCGCCAGCAGCGGGCCCGTGGTGGGGCGGAACACCGGGGAGCTGTTTTTT
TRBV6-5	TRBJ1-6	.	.	CASKSPGWGSPLHF	TGTGCCAGCAAATCCCCCGGTTGGGGCTCACCCCTCCACTTT
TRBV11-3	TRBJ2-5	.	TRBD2	CASSRGGGQETQYF	TGTGCCAGCAGCCGGGGGGGGGGCCAAGAGACCCAGTACTTC
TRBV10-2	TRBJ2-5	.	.	CASSDRAETQYF	TGCGCCAGCAGTGACCGGGCAGAGACCCAGTACTTC
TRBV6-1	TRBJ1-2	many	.	CASSEVGYTF	TGTGCCAGCAGTGAGGTTGGCTACACCTTC
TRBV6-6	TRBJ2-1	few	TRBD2	CASSYPSGGSYNEQFF	TGTGCCAGCAGTTACCCTAGCGGGGGATCGTACAATGAGCAGTTCTTC
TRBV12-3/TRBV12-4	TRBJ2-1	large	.	CASSLRRANEQFF	TGTGCCAGCAGTTTACGCCGCGCTAATGAGCAGTTCTTC
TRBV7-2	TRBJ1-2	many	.	CASSAFRGRYGYTF	TGTGCCAGCAGCGCCTTTAGGGGCCGTTATGGCTACACCTTC
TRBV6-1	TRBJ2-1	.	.	CASLALQNEQFF	TGTGCCAGCCTGGCCCTCCAGAATGAGCAGTTCTTC
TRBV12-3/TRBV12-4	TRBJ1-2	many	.	CASSFESYGYTF	TGTGCCAGCAGTTTCGAGAGTTATGGCTACACCTTC
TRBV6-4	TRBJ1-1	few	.	CASPKTGDQAFF	TGTGCCAGCCCTAAAACGGGGGACCAGGCTTTCTTT
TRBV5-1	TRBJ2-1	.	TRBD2	CASSFGPAGGRDEQFF	TGCGCCAGCAGCTTCGGCCCAGCGGGGGGGCGGGATGAGCAGTTCTTC
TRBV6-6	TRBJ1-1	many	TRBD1	CASSYDRTGFTNTEAFF	TGTGCCAGCAGTTACGACAGGACAGGCTTTACGAACACTGAAGCTTTCTTT
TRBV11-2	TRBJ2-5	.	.	CASSLGRSETQYF	TGTGCCAGCAGCTTGGGAAGGTCGGAGACCCAGTACTTC
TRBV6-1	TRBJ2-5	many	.	CASSPTQTGTFRKTQYF	TGTGCCAGCAGCCCAACCCAAACCGGGACATTTAGAAAGACCCAGTACTTC
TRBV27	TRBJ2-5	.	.	CASSQGYQETQYF	TGTGCCAGCAGTCAGGGGTACCAAGAGACCCAGTACTTC
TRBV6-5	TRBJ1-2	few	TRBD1	CASSYRGQGSYGYTF	TGTGCCAGCAGTTACCGCGGACAGGGATCCTATGGCTACACCTTC
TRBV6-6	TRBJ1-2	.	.	CASSPRRGGADYGYTF	TGTGCCAGCAGTCCCCGCCGAGGGGGGGCGGACTATGGCTACACCTTC
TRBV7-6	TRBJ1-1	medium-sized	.	CASSGGHSNTEAFF	TGTGCCAGCAGCGGGGGGCACTCGAACACTGAAGCTTTCTTT
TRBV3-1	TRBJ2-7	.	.	CARSMDWPYNEQYF	TGTGCCCGCAGCATGGACTGGCCCTACAATGAGCAGTACTTC
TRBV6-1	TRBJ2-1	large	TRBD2	CASNLLAGDLNEQFF	TGTGCCAGCAACCTACTAGCGGGGGACCTTAATGAGCAGTTCTTC
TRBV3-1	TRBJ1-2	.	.	CASSPGHDYGYTF	TGTGCCAGCAGCCCGGGACACGACTATGGCTACACCTTC
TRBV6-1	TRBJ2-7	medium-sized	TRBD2	CASNLLAGDLNEQYF	TGTGCCAGCAACCTACTAGCGGGGGACCTTAATGAGCAGTACTTC
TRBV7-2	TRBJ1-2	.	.	CASSFGGTPRSYTF	TGTGCCAGCAGCTTTGGCGGGACACCAAGAAGCTACACCTTC
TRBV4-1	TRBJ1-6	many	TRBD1	CASSSRQGGNSPLHF	TGCGCCAGCAGCTCAAGACAGGGTGGCAATTCACCCCTCCACTTT